The 17 T cell receptor beta chains listed next were all sequenced from one sample in a study of response to subunit inactivated influenza vaccine (dated by TCRdb to 2017 to 2018). The library was obtained by RT-PCR. Sequencing instrument: Illumina HiSeq 2500. TCRdb took the public reads, trimmed them with fastp at Q25, ran MiXCR for clone calling and kept in-frame beta chains. A single entry per CDR3 protein holds the most common genes and DNA from its merged rows. The sample table records more than 200,000 distinct CDR3 sequences; roughly an eighth of these occur just once. The top ten clones comprise 7.8% of the sample. This specimen consisted of non-naive T cells sorted from PBMCs, obtained around 14 days before vaccination. In light of the paper, this sample's cell subset or site label describes: memory T cell fraction. The receptors were sampled from a man over 45 who received an inactivated influenza vaccine. Donor details come from another sample of the same person, matched by shared clones.

This clonotype was detected many times. The chain couples TRBV24-1 to TRBJ2-1; tentative D call: TRBD2 (6 bases). This CDR3 region has 17 residues. Trimming removed 2 bases at V and 0 bases at J, with 13 bases between. Germline-derived CDR1 and CDR2 are KGHDR and SFDVKD. The DNA of the CDR3 is TGTGCCACCAGTGATTCCGGGGGAAAGGGCTCCTACAATGAGCAGTTCTTC. Protein product: CATSDSGGKGSYNEQFF.

This clonotype was picked up a small number of times. This rearrangement joins TRBV9 to TRBJ2-2; D could derive from TRBD1 or TRBD2 (6 bases each). V shed 5 bases and J shed 6 bases, with 8 bases lying between them. From germline, CDR1 is SGDLS and CDR2 YYNGEE. CDR3 size: 12 residues. The CDR3 DNA sequence: TGTGCCAGCAGAAGGGGGGCCGGGGAGCTGTTTTTT. Translating it yields CASRRGAGELFF. The full variable domain, its missing parts supplied by reference TRBV9 and TRBJ2-2, is DSGVTQTPKHLITATGQRVTLRCSPRSGDLSVYWYQQSLDQGLQFLIQYYNGEERAKGNILERFSAQQFPDLHSELNLSSLELGDSALYFCASRRGAGELFFGEGSRLTVL.

The sample holds a few counts of this clonotype. This chain joins TRBV20-1 and TRBJ2-2; the match to TRBD1 covers 9 bases. The CDR3 is made up of 17 amino acids. CDR1 and CDR2 (germline): DFQATT, SNEGSKA (reference sequence). After removal of 4 bases from V and 4 bases from J, the junction contained 13 bases not matched to a gene. The CDR3 bases are TGCAGTGCTACCAACAGATTTGGGACAGGGAGCACCGGGGAGCTGTTTTTT. Amino acids: CSATNRFGTGSTGELFF.

This clonotype was seen many times. This chain links TRBV20-1 with TRBJ1-1; D unclear. V lost 6 bases and J 4 bases, leaving 15 bases between the germline ends. The length of the CDR3 is 13 residues. Germline lookup yields CDR1 DFQATT and CDR2 SNEGSKA (reference sequence). CDR3 region: CSAQWMAFTEAFF. For the CDR3, the DNA is TGCAGTGCCCAATGGATGGCTTTCACTGAAGCTTTCTTT.

The chain has TRBV15 and TRBJ2-5, with 7 bases fitting TRBD2. The CDR3 is 16 residues long. From germline, CDR1 is LNHNV and CDR2 YYDKDF (reference sequence). V was pared by 4 bases and J by 0 bases, with 8 bases of the junction left unmatched. CDR3 coding DNA: TGTGCCACCAGCAACCGGGACTACCCGTACCAAGAGACCCAGTACTTC. It is translated as CATSNRDYPYQETQYF.

The rearrangement links TRBV15 to TRBJ2-3, with 10 bases fitting TRBD2. After removal of 3 bases from V and 0 bases from J, the junction contained 9 bases not matched to a gene. The CDR3 is made up of 18 amino acids. Germline-derived CDR1 and CDR2 are LNHNV and YYDKDF (reference sequence). CDR3 in amino acids: CATSSSGLAESSTDTQYF. Here the CDR3 DNA reads TGTGCCACCAGCAGCTCCGGACTAGCGGAGTCTAGCACAGATACGCAGTATTTT.

This clonotype has ten or more counts. The chain has TRBV18 and TRBJ2-5; 9 bases fit TRBD2. The CDR3 is 14 amino acids. The germline gives CDR1 KGHSH, CDR2 LQKENI. V lost 4 bases and J lost 4; bases outside the gene matches: 4. CDR3 bases: TGTGCCAGCTCACGTAGCGGGAGCGGAGAGACCCAGTACTTC. It is translated as CASSRSGSGETQYF.

V and J are TRBV7-3 and TRBJ2-3, with a weak D call TRBD2 (6 bases). CDR3 length: 13 residues. The germline V gene encodes CDR1 SGHTA and CDR2 FQGTGA. V was cut by 5 bases and J by 2 bases, with 8 bases left in between. This CDR3 reads CASSRDFTDTQYF. The CDR3 bases are TGTGCCAGCAGCCGGGACTTCACAGATACGCAGTATTTT.

This clonotype was seen a few times. V gene TRBV28 combines with J gene TRBJ2-7; 9 nucleotides line up with TRBD1. The CDR3 runs 15 residues. J gave up 0 bases and V 10 bases, and 10 bases lay outside the gene matches. From germline, CDR1 is MDHEN and CDR2 SYDVKM. This chain's CDR3 is CATRTGALYSYEQYF. The CDR3 DNA is TGTGCCACCCGGACAGGGGCCCTCTACTCCTACGAGCAGTACTTC.

This clonotype was detected many times. This chain connects TRBV3-1 to TRBJ1-1; 9 bases match TRBD1. The trim removed 5 bases at V and 1 base at J, leaving 2 bases unmatched. This CDR3 comprises 14 residues. The germline gives CDR1 LGHDT, CDR2 YNNKEL (reference sequence). The chain's CDR3 is CASSLGQGNTEAFF. The CDR3 DNA follows: TGTGCCAGCAGCTTGGGACAGGGGAACACTGAAGCTTTCTTT.

This clonotype was found many times. The J gene is TRBJ2-3, the V gene TRBV6-1; 7 positions match TRBD2. Looked up from germline, CDR1 is MNHNS and CDR2 is SASEGT. CDR3 length equals 14 residues. The V gene end was trimmed by 6 bases and the J gene end by 6 bases; junction bases not matched to a gene: 9. CDR3 amino acids: CASRKERGRDTQYF. CDR3 coding DNA: TGTGCCAGCAGAAAGGAGCGGGGTAGGGATACGCAGTATTTT.

In its sample, this clonotype was seen a few times. This chain uses TRBV3-1 with TRBJ1-1; D is unresolved. The CDR3 loop spans 15 amino acids. The ends were cut back, 1 base at V and 1 base at J, with 10 bases in the middle. Germline loops: CDR1 LGHDT, CDR2 YNNKEL (reference sequence). The CDR3 spells CASSQVGWKNTEAFF. CDR3 DNA: TGTGCCAGCAGCCAAGTAGGGTGGAAGAACACTGAAGCTTTCTTT.

This clonotype has just a few counts. This sequence joins TRBV20-1 and TRBJ1-1; 8 bases map to TRBD1. The length of the CDR3 is 15 residues. Trimming took 0 bases from V and 3 from J; bases not matched to a gene: 6. The germline V gene encodes CDR1 DFQATT and CDR2 SNEGSKA (reference sequence). CDR3: CSARDPDRAHTEAFF. The CDR3 DNA sequence: TGCAGTGCTAGAGATCCGGACAGGGCCCACACTGAAGCTTTCTTT.

This clonotype was seen only a few times. The rearrangement uses TRBV20-1 and TRBJ2-2; 7 bases map to TRBD1. Per germline, CDR1 DFQATT and CDR2 SNEGSKA (reference sequence). The CDR3 runs to 14 residues. V lost 3 bases to trimming and J lost 5 bases; unmatched junction nucleotides: 6. In DNA form, the CDR3 reads TGCAGTGCTAGTTACAGGGGAGTTACCGGGGAGCTGTTTTTT. As protein: CSASYRGVTGELFF.

This clonotype was seen more than once but under ten times. The chain uses TRBV4-3 and TRBJ2-1, with D perhaps TRBD2 (7 bases). The ends were cut back, 0 bases at V and 3 bases at J, with 18 bases in the middle. There are 18 residues in the CDR3. In germline, CDR1 is LGHNA, CDR2 YSLEER. The CDR3 DNA sequence: TGCGCCAGCAGCCAAGATCCAGGCGGCGGGGGCTACTACAATGAGCAGTTCTTC. This translates into CASSQDPGGGGYYNEQFF.

This clonotype came up many times. J is TRBJ2-3 and V is TRBV29-1, with 11 bases fitting TRBD2. Germline V CDR1 and CDR2: SQVTM, ANQGSEA. J was trimmed by 0 bases and V by 7 bases; bases with no gene match: 9. The CDR3 spans 16 residues. CDR3 nucleotides: TGCAGCGCCCCGTCGACTAGCGGGGTTAGCACAGATACGCAGTATTTT. It is translated as CSAPSTSGVSTDTQYF.

Only a few counts were recorded for this clonotype. The chain employs TRBV10-3 and TRBJ2-3, with 8 nucleotides matching TRBD1. Looked up from germline, CDR1 is ENHRY and CDR2 is SYGVKD. Unmatched junction bases numbered 11, after V lost 10 bases and J lost 5 bases. There are 14 residues in the CDR3. CDR3 coding DNA: TGTGCCACGACCTATCGGACAGGGCAAGATACGCAGTATTTT. As protein: CATTYRTGQDTQYF.